Listed below are T cell receptor beta chains from one sample, sequenced in a study of human T cells and chemical hapten exposure. TCRdb called the RACE reads again in MiXCR, with one record for every CDR3 protein. The profile covers around 130,000 distinct CDR3 sequences, with approximately 9.5% appearing a single time and 1.5% to 2% taken by the ten largest. Sequenced input: whole blood. These receptors were collected from a male donor in good health. Some clones in this sample may be carry-over from other donors' samples. The CDR3 runs from the conserved cysteine through the conserved F or W. A D gene is named only where the DNA matches it firmly. Not every row has a clone size; where given, it reads once, few, many or a size class.

size: many; D: TRBD2; V: TRBV5-4; J: TRBJ2-1; CDR3: CASSPGGETYNEQFF; DNA: TGTGCCAGCAGTCCTGGGGGGGAGACCTACAATGAGCAGTTCTTC
size: few; D: TRBD1; V: TRBV29-1; J: TRBJ2-1; CDR3: CSVAPTPGTVKSNEQFF; DNA: TGCAGCGTTGCACCAACGCCCGGGACAGTGAAGTCCAATGAGCAGTTCTTC
size: -; D: TRBD1; V: TRBV19; J: TRBJ2-1; CDR3: CASTPEGTGSYNEQFF; DNA: TGTGCCAGTACTCCTGAGGGGACAGGCTCCTACAATGAGCAGTTCTTC
size: -; D: -; V: TRBV7-3; J: TRBJ1-1; CDR3: CASSLRGGTEAFF; DNA: TGTGCCAGCAGTCTTCGAGGAGGGACTGAAGCTTTCTTT
size: -; D: -; V: TRBV4-2; J: TRBJ1-3; CDR3: CTSSAGPGNTIYF; DNA: TGTACCAGCAGCGCGGGACCTGGAAACACCATATATTTT
size: -; D: -; V: TRBV19; J: TRBJ2-2; CDR3: CASSTTGIAGELFF; DNA: TGTGCCAGTAGTACAACAGGGATAGCCGGGGAGCTGTTTTTT
size: -; D: TRBD1; V: TRBV6-1; J: TRBJ2-7; CDR3: CASSPWLGGAGYEQYF; DNA: TGTGCCAGCAGCCCCTGGTTAGGGGGCGCGGGTTACGAGCAGTACTTC
size: -; D: -; V: TRBV5-1; J: TRBJ2-1; CDR3: CASSPTGGGLSEQFF; DNA: TGCGCCAGCAGCCCCACTGGGGGTGGGCTGAGTGAGCAGTTCTTC
size: -; D: TRBD1; V: TRBV7-8; J: TRBJ1-5; CDR3: CASSSGTGDMSNQPQHF; DNA: TGTGCCAGCAGCTCCGGGACAGGGGACATGAGCAATCAGCCCCAGCATTTT
size: few; D: TRBD1; V: TRBV7-9; J: TRBJ2-7; CDR3: CASSSPTGIHEQYF; DNA: TGTGCCAGCAGCTCCCCGACAGGGATCCACGAGCAGTACTTC
size: few; D: TRBD1; V: TRBV4-1; J: TRBJ1-1; CDR3: CASSRGGQGAGDTEAFF; DNA: TGCGCCAGCAGCCGCGGGGGACAGGGGGCAGGGGACACTGAAGCTTTCTTT
size: -; D: TRBD2; V: TRBV10-3; J: TRBJ2-7; CDR3: CAPAGDPDPCEQYF; DNA: TGTGCCCCCGCGGGGGACCCTGATCCCTGCGAGCAGTACTTC
size: few; D: -; V: TRBV6-2/TRBV6-3; J: TRBJ1-4; CDR3: CASRAPQLREKLFF; DNA: TGTGCCAGCAGGGCTCCACAGTTACGCGAAAAACTGTTTTTT
size: few; D: TRBD2; V: TRBV2; J: TRBJ2-7; CDR3: CASSEKLAGVYEQYF; DNA: TGTGCCAGCAGTGAGAAACTAGCGGGAGTTTACGAGCAGTACTTC
size: -; D: TRBD1; V: TRBV23-1; J: TRBJ2-7; CDR3: CASSRDRVSSYEQYF; DNA: TGCGCCAGCAGCCGGGACAGGGTGAGCTCCTACGAGCAGTACTTC
size: -; D: TRBD1; V: TRBV20-1; J: TRBJ1-6; CDR3: CSARDSVQSSYNSPLHF; DNA: TGCAGTGCAAGGGACAGCGTCCAGAGCTCCTATAATTCACCCCTCCACTTT
size: many; D: -; V: TRBV7-9; J: TRBJ2-2; CDR3: CASSKTSNTGELFF; DNA: TGTGCCAGCAGTAAAACATCGAACACCGGGGAGCTGTTTTTT
size: many; D: TRBD1; V: TRBV19; J: TRBJ2-7; CDR3: CASSMTGEGTYEQYF; DNA: TGTGCCAGTAGTATGACAGGGGAAGGGACCTACGAGCAGTACTTC
size: -; D: -; V: TRBV7-6; J: TRBJ1-3; CDR3: CASSLDVDGQDSGNTIYF; DNA: TGTGCCAGCAGCTTAGACGTCGACGGGCAGGACTCTGGAAACACCATATATTTT
size: few; D: -; V: TRBV7-2; J: TRBJ2-5; CDR3: CASSLNSPETQYF; DNA: TGTGCCAGCAGCTTAAACAGCCCAGAGACCCAGTACTTC
size: few; D: TRBD1; V: TRBV6-5; J: TRBJ2-1; CDR3: CASSYSVRQGAYDEQFF; DNA: TGTGCCAGCAGTTACTCGGTTCGGCAGGGGGCATATGATGAGCAGTTCTTC
size: -; D: -; V: TRBV7-9; J: TRBJ2-7; CDR3: CCITTDYEQYF; DNA: TGTTGTATAACGACAGACTACGAGCAGTACTTC
size: -; D: -; V: TRBV10-3; J: TRBJ2-7; CDR3: CAISEGHDYEQYF; DNA: TGTGCCATCAGTGAGGGACACGACTACGAGCAGTACTTC
size: -; D: -; V: TRBV12-3/TRBV12-4; J: TRBJ1-2; CDR3: CASSLQPGRNGYTF; DNA: TGTGCCAGCAGTTTGCAGCCAGGGAGGAATGGCTACACCTTC
size: few; D: -; V: TRBV28; J: TRBJ1-1; CDR3: CASIAGLLTEAFF; DNA: TGTGCCAGCATCGCCGGACTCTTGACTGAAGCTTTCTTT
size: many; D: -; V: TRBV25-1; J: TRBJ2-3; CDR3: CASSESEGSDTQYF; DNA: TGTGCCAGCAGTGAATCTGAGGGTTCAGATACGCAGTATTTT
size: -; D: -; V: TRBV5-6; J: TRBJ2-2; CDR3: CASSFSIPGELFF; DNA: TGTGCCAGCAGCTTTAGTATTCCCGGGGAGCTGTTTTTT
size: few; D: -; V: TRBV5-1; J: TRBJ2-6; CDR3: CASSLLPTGANVLTF; DNA: TGCGCCAGCAGCTTGCTACCGACTGGGGCCAACGTCCTGACTTTC
size: many; D: TRBD2; V: TRBV20-1; J: TRBJ2-7; CDR3: CSANSGSSYEQYF; DNA: TGCAGTGCTAATAGCGGGAGCTCCTACGAGCAGTACTTC
size: few; D: TRBD2; V: TRBV20-1; J: TRBJ2-1; CDR3: CSATLTRLAGSRNEQFF; DNA: TGCAGTGCTACCCTGACCCGACTAGCGGGATCTCGAAATGAGCAGTTCTTC
size: many; D: -; V: TRBV6-6; J: TRBJ1-6; CDR3: CASSRDNSPLHF; DNA: TGTGCCAGCAGCCGAGATAATTCACCCCTCCACTTT
size: few; D: TRBD1; V: TRBV5-5; J: TRBJ1-4; CDR3: CASSSLTGAEKLFF; DNA: TGTGCCAGCAGCTCACTGACAGGGGCCGAAAAACTGTTTTTT
size: many; D: TRBD1; V: TRBV11-2; J: TRBJ1-1; CDR3: CASSHRGPEAFF; DNA: TGTGCCAGCAGCCACAGGGGCCCTGAAGCTTTCTTT
size: -; D: TRBD2; V: TRBV6-6; J: TRBJ2-1; CDR3: CASSYSPTGTSGPNEQFF; DNA: TGTGCCAGCAGTTACTCGCCCACCGGGACTAGCGGGCCCAATGAGCAGTTCTTC
size: few; D: TRBD2; V: TRBV27; J: TRBJ2-5; CDR3: CASSPQPTSGEKTQYF; DNA: TGTGCCAGCAGTCCCCAACCGACTAGCGGGGAGAAGACCCAGTACTTC
size: -; D: -; V: TRBV5-6; J: TRBJ2-2; CDR3: CASSPDGFNANTGELFF; DNA: TGTGCCAGCAGCCCGGACGGCTTCAACGCGAACACCGGGGAGCTGTTTTTT
size: few; D: -; V: TRBV7-2; J: TRBJ2-5; CDR3: CASSPDGWYQETQYF; DNA: TGTGCCAGCTCTCCGGACGGGTGGTACCAAGAGACCCAGTACTTC
size: few; D: -; V: TRBV12-3/TRBV12-4; J: TRBJ1-2; CDR3: CASSLPRKGPTYGYTF; DNA: TGTGCCAGCAGTTTACCCCGGAAGGGTCCCACCTATGGCTACACCTTC
size: many; D: TRBD2; V: TRBV5-1; J: TRBJ2-7; CDR3: CASSSAASGRFNEQYF; DNA: TGCGCCAGCAGCTCGGCGGCTAGCGGGAGATTCAACGAGCAGTACTTC
size: -; D: -; V: TRBV6-5; J: TRBJ2-1; CDR3: CASSYGIVGNEQFF; DNA: TGTGCCAGCAGTTACGGGATAGTGGGGAATGAGCAGTTCTTC
size: many; D: -; V: TRBV4-1; J: TRBJ2-4; CDR3: CASSHPGKGPKNIQYF; DNA: TGCGCCAGCAGCCACCCAGGGAAGGGACCCAAAAACATTCAGTACTTC
size: few; D: TRBD1; V: TRBV4-3; J: TRBJ1-2; CDR3: CASSPQGAGANYGYTF; DNA: TGCGCCAGCAGCCCTCAGGGGGCCGGAGCTAACTATGGCTACACCTTC
size: many; D: TRBD2; V: TRBV5-5; J: TRBJ2-3; CDR3: CASSLESGGTTDTQYF; DNA: TGTGCCAGCAGCTTGGAAAGCGGGGGGACCACAGATACGCAGTATTTT
size: few; D: TRBD2; V: TRBV20-1; J: TRBJ2-1; CDR3: CSARDLGLAYNEQFF; DNA: TGCAGTGCTAGAGATCTGGGACTAGCCTACAATGAGCAGTTCTTC
size: many; D: TRBD2; V: TRBV20-1; J: TRBJ2-7; CDR3: CSARTSGGYEQYF; DNA: TGCAGTGCTAGGACTAGCGGGGGCTACGAGCAGTACTTC
size: few; D: -; V: TRBV6-5; J: TRBJ2-1; CDR3: CASRYLQGGHEQFF; DNA: TGTGCCAGCAGGTACCTCCAGGGGGGTCATGAGCAGTTCTTC
size: few; D: -; V: TRBV3-1; J: TRBJ1-2; CDR3: CASSEAQGYTF; DNA: TGTGCCAGCAGCGAAGCGCAGGGCTACACCTTC
size: -; D: TRBD1; V: TRBV2; J: TRBJ1-4; CDR3: CASITGGEEKLFF; DNA: TGTGCCAGCATAACAGGGGGAGAGGAAAAACTGTTTTTT
size: many; D: -; V: TRBV3-1; J: TRBJ2-1; CDR3: CASSQGNGRNPNEQFF; DNA: TGTGCCAGCAGCCAAGGGAACGGGAGAAATCCTAATGAGCAGTTCTTC
size: -; D: -; V: TRBV5-1; J: TRBJ2-7; CDR3: CASSRAGPYEQYF; DNA: TGCGCCAGCAGCCGCGCAGGGCCGTACGAGCAGTACTTC